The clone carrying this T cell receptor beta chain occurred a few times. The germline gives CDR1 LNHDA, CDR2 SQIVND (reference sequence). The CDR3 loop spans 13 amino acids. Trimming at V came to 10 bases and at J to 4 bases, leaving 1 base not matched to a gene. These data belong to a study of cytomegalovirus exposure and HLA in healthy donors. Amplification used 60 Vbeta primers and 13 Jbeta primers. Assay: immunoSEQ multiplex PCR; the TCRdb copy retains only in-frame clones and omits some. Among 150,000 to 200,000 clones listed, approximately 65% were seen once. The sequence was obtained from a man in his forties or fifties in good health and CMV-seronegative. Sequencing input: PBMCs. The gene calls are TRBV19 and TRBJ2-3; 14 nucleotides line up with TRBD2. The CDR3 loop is CATGLAGADTQYF. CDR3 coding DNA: TGTGCCACGGGACTAGCGGGAGCAGATACGCAGTATTTT.